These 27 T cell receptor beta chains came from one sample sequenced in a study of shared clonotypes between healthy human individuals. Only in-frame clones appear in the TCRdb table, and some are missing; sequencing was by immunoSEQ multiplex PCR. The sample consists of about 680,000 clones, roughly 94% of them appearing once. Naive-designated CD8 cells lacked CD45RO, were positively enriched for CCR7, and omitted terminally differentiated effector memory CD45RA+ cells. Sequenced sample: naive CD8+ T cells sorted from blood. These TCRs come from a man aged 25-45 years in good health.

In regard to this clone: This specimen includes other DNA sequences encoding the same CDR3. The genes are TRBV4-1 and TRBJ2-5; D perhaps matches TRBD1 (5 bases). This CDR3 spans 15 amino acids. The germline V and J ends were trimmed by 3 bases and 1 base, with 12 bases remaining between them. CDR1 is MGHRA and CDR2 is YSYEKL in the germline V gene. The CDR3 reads CASSQGWGGQETQYF. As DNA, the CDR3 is TGCGCCAGCAGCCAGGGATGGGGCGGCCAAGAGACCCAGTACTTC.

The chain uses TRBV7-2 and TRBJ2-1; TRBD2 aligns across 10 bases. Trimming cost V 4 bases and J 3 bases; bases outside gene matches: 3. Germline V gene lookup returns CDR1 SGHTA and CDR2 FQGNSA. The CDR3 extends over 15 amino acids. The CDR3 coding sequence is TGTGCCAGCAGCTCGGGACTAGCGATCTACAATGAGCAGTTCTTC. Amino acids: CASSSGLAIYNEQFF.

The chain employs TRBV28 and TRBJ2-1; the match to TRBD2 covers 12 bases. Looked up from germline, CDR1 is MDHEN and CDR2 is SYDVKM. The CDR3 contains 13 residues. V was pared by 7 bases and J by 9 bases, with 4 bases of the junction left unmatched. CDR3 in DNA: TGTGCCAGCACTAGCGGGAGGGCCGCTGAGCAGTTCTTC. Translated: CASTSGRAAEQFF. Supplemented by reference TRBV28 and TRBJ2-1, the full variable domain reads DVKVTQSSRYLVKRTGEKVFLECVQDMDHENMFWYRQDPGLGLRLIYFSYDVKMKEKGDIPEGYSVSREKKERFSLILESASTNQTSMYLCASTSGRAAEQFFGPGTRLTVL.

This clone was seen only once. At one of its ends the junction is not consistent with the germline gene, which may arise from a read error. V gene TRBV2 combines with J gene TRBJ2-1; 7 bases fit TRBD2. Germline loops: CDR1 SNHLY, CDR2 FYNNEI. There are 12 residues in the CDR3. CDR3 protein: CASSEKWEGRIF. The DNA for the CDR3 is TGTGCCAGCAGTGAAAAGTGGGAGGGTAGAATCTTC.

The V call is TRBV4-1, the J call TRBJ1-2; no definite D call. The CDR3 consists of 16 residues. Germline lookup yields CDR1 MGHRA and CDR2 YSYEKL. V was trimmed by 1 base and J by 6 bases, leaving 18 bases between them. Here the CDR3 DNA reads TGCGCCAGCAGCCAAGGGCCGTCCGCGAACCTCGATGGCTACACCTTC. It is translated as CASSQGPSANLDGYTF.

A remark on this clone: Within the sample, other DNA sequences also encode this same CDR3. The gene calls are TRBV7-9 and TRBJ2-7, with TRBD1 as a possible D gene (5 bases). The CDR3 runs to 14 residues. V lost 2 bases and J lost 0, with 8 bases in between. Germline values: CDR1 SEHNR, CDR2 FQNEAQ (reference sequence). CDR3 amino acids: CASSLSDSSYEQYF. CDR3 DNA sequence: TGTGCCAGCAGCTTATCAGACAGCTCCTACGAGCAGTACTTC. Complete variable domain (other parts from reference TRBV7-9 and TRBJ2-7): DTGVSQNPRHKITKRGQNVTFRCDPISEHNRLYWYRQTLGQGPEFLTYFQNEAQLEKSRLLSDRFSAERPKGSFSTLEIQRTEQGDSAMYLCASSLSDSSYEQYFGPGTRLTVT.

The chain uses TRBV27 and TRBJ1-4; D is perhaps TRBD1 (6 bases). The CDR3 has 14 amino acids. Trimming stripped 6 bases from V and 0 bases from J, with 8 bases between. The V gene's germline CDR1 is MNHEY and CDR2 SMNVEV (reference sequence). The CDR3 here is CASRNRATNEKLFF. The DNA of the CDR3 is TGTGCCAGCAGAAACAGGGCAACTAATGAAAAACTGTTTTTT.

The CDR3 here is CASSPGGGWGETQYF. The CDR3 DNA reads TGCGCCAGCAGCCCGGGAGGGGGTTGGGGAGAGACCCAGTACTTC. The J gene is TRBJ2-5, the V gene TRBV5-1; 8 bases agree with TRBD2. The CDR3 has 15 residues. The germline gives CDR1 SGHRS, CDR2 YFSETQ. Trimming took 4 bases from V and 4 from J; bases not matched to a gene: 9.

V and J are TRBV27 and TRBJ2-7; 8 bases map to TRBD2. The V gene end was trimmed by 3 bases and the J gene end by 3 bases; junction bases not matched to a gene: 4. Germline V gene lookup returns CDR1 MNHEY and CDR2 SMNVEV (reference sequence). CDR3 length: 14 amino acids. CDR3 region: CASSFSGTIYEQYF. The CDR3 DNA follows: TGTGCCAGCAGTTTTAGCGGGACCATCTACGAGCAGTACTTC.

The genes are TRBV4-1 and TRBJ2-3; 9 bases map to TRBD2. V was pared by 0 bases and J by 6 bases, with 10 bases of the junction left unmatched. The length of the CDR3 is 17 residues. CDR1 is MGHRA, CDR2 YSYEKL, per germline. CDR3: CASSQDRAGGPSDTQYF. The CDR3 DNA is TGCGCCAGCAGCCAAGATAGGGCGGGAGGGCCTTCGGATACGCAGTATTTT.

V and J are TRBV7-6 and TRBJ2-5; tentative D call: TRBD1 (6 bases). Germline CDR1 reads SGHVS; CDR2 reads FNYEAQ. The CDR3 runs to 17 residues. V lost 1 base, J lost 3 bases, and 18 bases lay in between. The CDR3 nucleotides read TGTGCCAGCAGCTTAGATACCCCAGCAGGGGCGAAAGAGACCCAGTACTTC. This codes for CASSLDTPAGAKETQYF.

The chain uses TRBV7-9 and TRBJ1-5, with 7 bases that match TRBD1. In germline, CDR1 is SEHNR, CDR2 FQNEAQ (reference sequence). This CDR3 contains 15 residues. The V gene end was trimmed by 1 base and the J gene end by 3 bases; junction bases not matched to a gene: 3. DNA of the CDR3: TGTGCCAGCAGCTTAGGACAGGGAGACAATCAGCCCCAGCATTTT. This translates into CASSLGQGDNQPQHF.

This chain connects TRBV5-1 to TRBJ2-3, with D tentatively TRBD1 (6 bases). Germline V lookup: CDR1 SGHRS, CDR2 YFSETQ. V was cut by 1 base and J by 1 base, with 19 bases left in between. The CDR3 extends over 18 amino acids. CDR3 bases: TGCGCCAGCAGCTTGAGGTTATGGGACACCGATCGCACAGATACGCAGTATTTT. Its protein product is CASSLRLWDTDRTDTQYF.

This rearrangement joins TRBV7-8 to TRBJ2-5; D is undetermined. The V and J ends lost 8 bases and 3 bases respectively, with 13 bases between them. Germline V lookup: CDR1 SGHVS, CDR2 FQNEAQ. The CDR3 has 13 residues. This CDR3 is CASSNRAEETQYF. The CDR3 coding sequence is TGTGCCAGCTCTAACCGGGCCGAAGAGACCCAGTACTTC. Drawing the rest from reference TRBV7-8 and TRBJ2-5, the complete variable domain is GAGVSQSPRYKVAKRGQDVALRCDPISGHVSLFWYQQALGQGPEFLTYFQNEAQLDKSGLPSDRFFAERPEGSVSTLKIQRTQQEDSAVYLCASSNRAEETQYFGPGTRLLVL.

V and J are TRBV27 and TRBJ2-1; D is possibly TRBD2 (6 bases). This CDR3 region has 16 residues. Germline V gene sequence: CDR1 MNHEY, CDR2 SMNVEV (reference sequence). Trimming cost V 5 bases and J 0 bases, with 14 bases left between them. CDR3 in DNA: TGTGCCAGCAGTGCCTCTAGCGTTAGCTCCTACAATGAGCAGTTCTTC. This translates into CASSASSVSSYNEQFF.

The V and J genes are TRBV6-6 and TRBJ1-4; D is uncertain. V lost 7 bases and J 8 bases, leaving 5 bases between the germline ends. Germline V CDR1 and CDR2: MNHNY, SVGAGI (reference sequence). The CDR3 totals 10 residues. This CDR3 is CASTGEKLFF. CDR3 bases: TGTGCCAGCACCGGGGAAAAACTGTTTTTT.

CDR3 DNA: TGTGCCAGCAGCTTGACCCTGGAAGGCACAGATACGCAGTATTTT. It yields the protein CASSLTLEGTDTQYF. The chain combines TRBV7-9 with TRBJ2-3, with no clear D. The CDR3 loop spans 15 amino acids. Trimming shortened V by 3 bases and J by 1 base, and 11 bases separated the two germline ends. Germline V gives CDR1 SEHNR, CDR2 FQNEAQ (reference sequence).

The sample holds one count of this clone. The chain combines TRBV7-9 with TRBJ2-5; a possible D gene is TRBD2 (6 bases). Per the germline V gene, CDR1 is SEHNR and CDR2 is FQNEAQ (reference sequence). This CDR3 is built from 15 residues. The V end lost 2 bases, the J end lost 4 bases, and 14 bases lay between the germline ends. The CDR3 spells CASSLLSGATETQYF. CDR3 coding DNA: TGTGCCAGCAGCTTACTTAGCGGTGCGACAGAGACCCAGTACTTC.

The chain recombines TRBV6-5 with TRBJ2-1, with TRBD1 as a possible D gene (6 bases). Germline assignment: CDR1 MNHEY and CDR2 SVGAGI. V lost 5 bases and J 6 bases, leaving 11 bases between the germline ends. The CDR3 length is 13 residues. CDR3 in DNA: TGTGCCAGCAGTAGGGGGTTTCCCAATGAGCAGTTCTTC. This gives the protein CASSRGFPNEQFF.

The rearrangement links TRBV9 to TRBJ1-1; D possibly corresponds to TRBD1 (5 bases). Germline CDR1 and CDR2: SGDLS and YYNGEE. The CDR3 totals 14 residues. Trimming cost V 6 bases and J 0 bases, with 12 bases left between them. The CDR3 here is CASTGGDLNTEAFF. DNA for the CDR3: TGTGCCAGCACGGGGGGTGATCTGAACACTGAAGCTTTCTTT.

The CDR3 reads CATSIRTNTDTQYF. CDR3 coding DNA: TGTGCCACCAGCATACGGACGAACACAGATACGCAGTATTTT. The gene calls are TRBV15 and TRBJ2-3; no firm D call. V was pared by 4 bases and J by 2 bases, with 10 bases between. Germline V gene sequence: CDR1 LNHNV, CDR2 YYDKDF (reference sequence). The length of the CDR3 is 14 residues.

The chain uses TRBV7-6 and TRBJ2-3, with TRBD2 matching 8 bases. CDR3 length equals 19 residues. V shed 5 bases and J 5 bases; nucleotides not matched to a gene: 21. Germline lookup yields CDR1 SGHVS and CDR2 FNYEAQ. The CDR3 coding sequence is TGTGCCAGCAGCAGTATCCTGAGGACTAGCCGAAGGATGGGAGATACGCAGTATTTT. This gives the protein CASSSILRTSRRMGDTQYF.

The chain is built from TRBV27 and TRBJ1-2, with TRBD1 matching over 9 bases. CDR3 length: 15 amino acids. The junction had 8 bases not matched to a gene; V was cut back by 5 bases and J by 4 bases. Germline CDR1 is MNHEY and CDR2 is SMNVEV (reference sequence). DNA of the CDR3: TGTGCCAGCAGTAAGGGACAGGGTGGGCTCTATGGCTACACCTTC. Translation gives CASSKGQGGLYGYTF.

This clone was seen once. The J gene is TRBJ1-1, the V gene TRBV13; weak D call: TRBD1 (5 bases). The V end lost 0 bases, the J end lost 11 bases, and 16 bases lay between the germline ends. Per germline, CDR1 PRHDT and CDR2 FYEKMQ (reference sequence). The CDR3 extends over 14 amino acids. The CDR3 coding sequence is TGTGCCAGCAGCTTAGGGGGGCCCAGGGTCGCTGCTTTCTTT. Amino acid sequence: CASSLGGPRVAAFF.

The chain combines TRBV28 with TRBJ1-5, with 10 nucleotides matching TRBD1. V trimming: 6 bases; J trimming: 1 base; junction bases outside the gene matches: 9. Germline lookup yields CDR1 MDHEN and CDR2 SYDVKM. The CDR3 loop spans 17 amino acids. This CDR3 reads CASSTNRQGASNQPQHF. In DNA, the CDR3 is TGTGCCAGCAGCACTAATAGACAGGGGGCAAGCAATCAGCCCCAGCATTTT.

The chain's CDR3 is CASSEALTYNEQFF. DNA for the CDR3: TGTGCCAGCAGTGAAGCGCTCACATACAATGAGCAGTTCTTC. The chain employs TRBV2 and TRBJ2-1; D gene ambiguous. This CDR3 region has 14 residues. In germline, CDR1 is SNHLY, CDR2 FYNNEI. V shed 0 bases and J shed 4 bases, with 7 bases lying between them.

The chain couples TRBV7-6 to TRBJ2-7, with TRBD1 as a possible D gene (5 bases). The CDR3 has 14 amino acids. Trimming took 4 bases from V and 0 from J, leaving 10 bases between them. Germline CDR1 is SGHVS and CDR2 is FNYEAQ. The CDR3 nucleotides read TGTGCCAGCAGCTACAGGTCCGGCTCCTACGAGCAGTACTTC. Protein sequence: CASSYRSGSYEQYF.